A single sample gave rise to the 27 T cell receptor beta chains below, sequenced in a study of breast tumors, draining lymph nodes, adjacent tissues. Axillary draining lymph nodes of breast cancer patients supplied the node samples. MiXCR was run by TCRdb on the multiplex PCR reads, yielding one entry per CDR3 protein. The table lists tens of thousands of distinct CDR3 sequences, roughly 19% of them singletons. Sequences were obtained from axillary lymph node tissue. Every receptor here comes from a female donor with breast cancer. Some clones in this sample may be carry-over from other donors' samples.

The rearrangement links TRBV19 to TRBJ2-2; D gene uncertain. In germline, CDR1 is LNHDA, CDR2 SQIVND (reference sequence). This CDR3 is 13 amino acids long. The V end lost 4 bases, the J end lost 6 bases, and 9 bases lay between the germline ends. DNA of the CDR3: TGTGCCAGTAGTACGCGGCCCGCCGGGGAGCTGTTTTTT. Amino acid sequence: CASSTRPAGELFF.

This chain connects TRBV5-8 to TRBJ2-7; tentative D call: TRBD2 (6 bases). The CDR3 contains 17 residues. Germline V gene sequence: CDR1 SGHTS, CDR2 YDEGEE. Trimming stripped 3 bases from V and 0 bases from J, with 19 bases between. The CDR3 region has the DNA TGTGCCAGCAGCTCACTAGTGGGAGGTTACAGCTCCTACGAGCAGTACTTC. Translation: CASSSLVGGYSSYEQYF.

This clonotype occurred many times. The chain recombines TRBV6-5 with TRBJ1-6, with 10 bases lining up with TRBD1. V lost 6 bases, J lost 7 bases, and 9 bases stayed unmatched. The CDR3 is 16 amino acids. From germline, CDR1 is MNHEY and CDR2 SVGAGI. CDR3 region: CASSPNDRGRNSPLHF. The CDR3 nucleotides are TGTGCCAGCAGCCCCAATGACAGGGGGCGAAATTCACCCCTCCACTTT.

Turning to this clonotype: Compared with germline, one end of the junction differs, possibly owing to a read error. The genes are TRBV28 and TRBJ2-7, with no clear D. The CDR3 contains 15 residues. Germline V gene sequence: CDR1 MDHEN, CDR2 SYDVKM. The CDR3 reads CANSFPPSLSYEQYF. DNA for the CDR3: TGTGCCAACAGTTTTCCGCCTAGTCTCTCCTACGAGCAGTACTTC. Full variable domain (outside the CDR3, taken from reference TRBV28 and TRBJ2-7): DVKVTQSSRYLVKRTGEKVFLECVQDMDHENMFWYRQDPGLGLRLIYFSYDVKMKEKGDIPEGYSVSREKKERFSLILESASTNQTSMYLCANSFPPSLSYEQYFGPGTRLTVT.

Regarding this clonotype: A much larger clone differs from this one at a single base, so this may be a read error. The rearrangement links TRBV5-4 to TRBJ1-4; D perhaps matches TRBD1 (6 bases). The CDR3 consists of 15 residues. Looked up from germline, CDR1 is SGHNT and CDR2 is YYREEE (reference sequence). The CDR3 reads CAGSPSGEANEKLFF. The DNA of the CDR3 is TGTGCCGGCAGCCCATCAGGGGAGGCTAATGAAAAACTGTTTTTT.

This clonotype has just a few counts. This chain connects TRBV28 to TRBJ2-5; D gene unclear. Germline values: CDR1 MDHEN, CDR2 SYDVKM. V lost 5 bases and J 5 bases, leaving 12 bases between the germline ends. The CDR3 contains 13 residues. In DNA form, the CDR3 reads TGTGCCAGCAGTGAAGGGTCAATGGAGACCCAGTACTTC. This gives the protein CASSEGSMETQYF.

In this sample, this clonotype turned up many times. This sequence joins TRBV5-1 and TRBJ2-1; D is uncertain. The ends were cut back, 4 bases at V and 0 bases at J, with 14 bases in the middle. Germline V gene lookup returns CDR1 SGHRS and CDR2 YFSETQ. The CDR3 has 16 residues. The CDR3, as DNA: TGCGCCAGCAGCCCGGTCTCGGGTTTCTCCTACAATGAGCAGTTCTTC. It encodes CASSPVSGFSYNEQFF. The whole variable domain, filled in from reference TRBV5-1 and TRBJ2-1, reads KAGVTQTPRYLIKTRGQQVTLSCSPISGHRSVSWYQQTPGQGLQFLFEYFSETQRNKGNFPGRFSGRQFSNSRSEMNVSTLELGDSALYLCASSPVSGFSYNEQFFGPGTRLTVL.

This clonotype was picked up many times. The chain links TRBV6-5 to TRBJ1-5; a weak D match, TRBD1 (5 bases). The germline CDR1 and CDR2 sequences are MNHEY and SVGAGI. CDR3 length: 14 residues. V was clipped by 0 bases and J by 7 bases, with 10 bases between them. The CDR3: CASSYSRWGQPQHF. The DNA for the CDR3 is TGTGCCAGCAGTTACTCGAGGTGGGGCCAGCCCCAGCATTTT.

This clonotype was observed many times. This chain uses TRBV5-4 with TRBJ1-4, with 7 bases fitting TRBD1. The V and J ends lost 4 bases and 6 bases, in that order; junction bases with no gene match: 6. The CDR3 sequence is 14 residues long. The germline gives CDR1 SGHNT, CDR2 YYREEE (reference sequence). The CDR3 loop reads CASSPGTAYEKLFF. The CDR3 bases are TGTGCCAGCAGCCCCGGGACAGCGTATGAAAAACTGTTTTTT.

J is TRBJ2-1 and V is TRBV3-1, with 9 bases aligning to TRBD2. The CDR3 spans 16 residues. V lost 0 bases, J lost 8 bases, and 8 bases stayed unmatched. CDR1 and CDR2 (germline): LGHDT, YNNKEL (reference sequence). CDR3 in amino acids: CASSQDIAGVVDEQFF. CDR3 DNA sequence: TGTGCCAGCAGCCAAGATATAGCGGGAGTGGTTGATGAGCAGTTCTTC.

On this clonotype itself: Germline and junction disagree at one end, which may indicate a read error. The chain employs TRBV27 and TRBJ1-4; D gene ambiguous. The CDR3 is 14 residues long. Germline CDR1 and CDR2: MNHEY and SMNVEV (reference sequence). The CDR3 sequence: CASSFSGVNEKLSF. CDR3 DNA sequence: TGTGCCAGCAGTTTCTCCGGGGTAAATGAAAAACTGTCTTTT.

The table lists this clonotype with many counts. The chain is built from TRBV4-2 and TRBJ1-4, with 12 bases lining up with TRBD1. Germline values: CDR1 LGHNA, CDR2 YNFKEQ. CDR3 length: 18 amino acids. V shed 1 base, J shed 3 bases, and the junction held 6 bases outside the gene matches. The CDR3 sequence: CASSQVRGQGASNEKLFF. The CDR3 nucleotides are TGTGCCAGCAGCCAAGTAAGGGGACAGGGGGCCTCTAATGAAAAACTGTTTTTT.

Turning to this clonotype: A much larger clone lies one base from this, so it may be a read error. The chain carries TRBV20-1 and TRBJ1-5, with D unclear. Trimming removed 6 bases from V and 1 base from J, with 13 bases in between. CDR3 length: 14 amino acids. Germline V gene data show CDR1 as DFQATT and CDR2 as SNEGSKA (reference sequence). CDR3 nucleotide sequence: TGCAGTGCAGTCGGTGAGGGAAGCAATCAGCCCCAGCATTTT. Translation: CSAVGEGSNQPQHF.

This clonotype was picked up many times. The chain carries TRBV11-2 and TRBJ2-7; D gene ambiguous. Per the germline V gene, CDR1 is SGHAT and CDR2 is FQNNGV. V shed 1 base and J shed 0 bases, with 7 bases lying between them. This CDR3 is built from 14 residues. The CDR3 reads CASSLAESSYEQYF. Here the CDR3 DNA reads TGTGCCAGCAGCTTAGCGGAGAGCTCCTACGAGCAGTACTTC.

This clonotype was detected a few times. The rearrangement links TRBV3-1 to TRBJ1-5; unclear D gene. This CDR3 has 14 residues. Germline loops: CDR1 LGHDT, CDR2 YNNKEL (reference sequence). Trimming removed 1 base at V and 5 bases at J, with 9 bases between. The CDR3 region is CASSQALRDQPQHF. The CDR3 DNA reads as TGTGCCAGCAGCCAAGCTTTACGGGATCAGCCCCAGCATTTT.

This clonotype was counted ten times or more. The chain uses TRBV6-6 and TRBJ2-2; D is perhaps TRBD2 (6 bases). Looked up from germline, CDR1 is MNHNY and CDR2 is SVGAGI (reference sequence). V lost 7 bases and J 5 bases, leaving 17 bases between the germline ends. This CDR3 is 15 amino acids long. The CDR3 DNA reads TGTGCCAGCACCAGCTCGGAGGGCAGGACCGGGGAGCTGTTTTTT. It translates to CASTSSEGRTGELFF.

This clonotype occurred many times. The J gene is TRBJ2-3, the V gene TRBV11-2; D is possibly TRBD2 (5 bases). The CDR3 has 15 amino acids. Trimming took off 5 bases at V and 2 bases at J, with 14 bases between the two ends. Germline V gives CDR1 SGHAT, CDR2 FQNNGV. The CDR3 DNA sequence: TGTGCCAGCAGCGGGCGGGCCGAACCCACAGATACGCAGTATTTT. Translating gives CASSGRAEPTDTQYF.

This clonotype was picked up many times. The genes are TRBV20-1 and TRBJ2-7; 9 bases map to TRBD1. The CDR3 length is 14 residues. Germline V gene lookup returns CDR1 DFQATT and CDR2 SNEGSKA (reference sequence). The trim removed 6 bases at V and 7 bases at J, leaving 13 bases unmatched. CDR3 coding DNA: TGCAGTGCCCCCATCCGGACAGGGGTGGGGGAGCAGTACTTC. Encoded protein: CSAPIRTGVGEQYF.

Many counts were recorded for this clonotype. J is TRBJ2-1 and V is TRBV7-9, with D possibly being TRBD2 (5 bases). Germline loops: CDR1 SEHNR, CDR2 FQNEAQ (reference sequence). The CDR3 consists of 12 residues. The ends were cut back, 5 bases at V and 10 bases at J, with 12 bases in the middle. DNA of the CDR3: TGTGCCAGCAGCGGAGGAGTGAGGGAGCAGTTCTTC. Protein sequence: CASSGGVREQFF. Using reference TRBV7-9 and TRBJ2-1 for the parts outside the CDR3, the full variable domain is DTGVSQNPRHKITKRGQNVTFRCDPISEHNRLYWYRQTLGQGPEFLTYFQNEAQLEKSRLLSDRFSAERPKGSFSTLEIQRTEQGDSAMYLCASSGGVREQFFGPGTRLTVL.

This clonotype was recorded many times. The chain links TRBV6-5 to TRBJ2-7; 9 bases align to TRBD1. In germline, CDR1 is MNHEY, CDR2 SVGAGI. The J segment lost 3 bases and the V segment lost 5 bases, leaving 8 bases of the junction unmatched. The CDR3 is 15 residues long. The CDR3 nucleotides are TGTGCCAGCAGTAGTCCGGGACAGGGAGTCTACGAGCAGTACTTC. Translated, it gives CASSSPGQGVYEQYF.

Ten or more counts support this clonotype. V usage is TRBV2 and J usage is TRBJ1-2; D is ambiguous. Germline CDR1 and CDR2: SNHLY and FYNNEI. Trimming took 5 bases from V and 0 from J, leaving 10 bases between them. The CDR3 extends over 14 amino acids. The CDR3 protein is CASSTWAANYGYTF. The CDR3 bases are TGTGCCAGCAGTACTTGGGCGGCTAACTATGGCTACACCTTC.

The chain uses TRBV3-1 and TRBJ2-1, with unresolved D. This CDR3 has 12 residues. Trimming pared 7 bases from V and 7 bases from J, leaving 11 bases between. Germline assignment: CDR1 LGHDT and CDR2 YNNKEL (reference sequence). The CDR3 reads CASNSLGNEQFF. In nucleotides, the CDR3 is TGTGCCAGCAATAGTCTAGGGAATGAGCAGTTCTTC.

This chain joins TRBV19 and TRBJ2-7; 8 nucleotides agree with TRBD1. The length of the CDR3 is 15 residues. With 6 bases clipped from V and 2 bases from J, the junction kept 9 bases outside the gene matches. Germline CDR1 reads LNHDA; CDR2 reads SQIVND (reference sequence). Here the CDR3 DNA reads TGTGCCAGTAGACTCGGACAGGGCGGCGCCTACGAGCAGTACTTC. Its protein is CASRLGQGGAYEQYF.

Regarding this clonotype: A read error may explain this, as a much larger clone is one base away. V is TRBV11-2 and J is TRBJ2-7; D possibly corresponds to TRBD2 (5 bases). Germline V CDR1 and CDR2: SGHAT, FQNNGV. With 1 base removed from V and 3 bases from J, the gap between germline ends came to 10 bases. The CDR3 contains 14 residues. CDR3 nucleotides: TGTGCCAGCAGCTTAGGGGCGGGCCACTACGAGCAGTACTTC. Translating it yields CASSLGAGHYEQYF. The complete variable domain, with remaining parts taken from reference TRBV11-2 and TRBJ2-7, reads EAGVAQSPRYKIIEKRQSVAFWCNPISGHATLYWYQQILGQGPKLLIQFQNNGVVDDSQLPKDRFSAERLKGVDSTLKIQPAKLEDSAVYLCASSLGAGHYEQYFGPGTRLTVT.

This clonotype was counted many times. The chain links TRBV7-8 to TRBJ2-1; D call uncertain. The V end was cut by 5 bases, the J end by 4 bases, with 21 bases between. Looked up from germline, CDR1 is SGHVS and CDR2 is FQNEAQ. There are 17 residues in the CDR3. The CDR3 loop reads CASSLDSRREVYNEQFF. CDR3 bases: TGTGCCAGCAGCCTTGATTCGCGCAGAGAAGTTTACAATGAGCAGTTCTTC.

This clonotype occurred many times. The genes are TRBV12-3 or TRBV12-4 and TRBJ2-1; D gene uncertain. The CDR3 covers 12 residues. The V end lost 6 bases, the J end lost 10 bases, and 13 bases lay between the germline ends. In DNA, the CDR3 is TGTGCCAGCAGCCGCCCCCCCAGGGAGCAGTTCTTC. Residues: CASSRPPREQFF.

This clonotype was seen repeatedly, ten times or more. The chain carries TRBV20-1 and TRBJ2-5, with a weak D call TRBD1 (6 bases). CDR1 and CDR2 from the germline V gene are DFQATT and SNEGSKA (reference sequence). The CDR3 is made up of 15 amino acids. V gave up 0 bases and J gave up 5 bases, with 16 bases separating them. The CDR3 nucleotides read TGCAGTGCTAGAGATGATAACAGGGTAACGGAGACCCAGTACTTC. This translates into CSARDDNRVTETQYF.